This is a list of T cell receptor beta chains from one sample in a study of cytotoxic CD8 clonotypes in ibrutinib-treated CLL. Clones were sequenced by immunoSEQ multiplex PCR, and TCRdb holds only the in-frame ones, with some missing. In the table there are some 350,000 clones, 67% of which are singletons. Sequenced here: PBMCs, sampled after 36 months of ibrutinib treatment. These receptors were taken from a human donor with chronic lymphocytic leukemia. The CDR3 runs from the conserved cysteine through the conserved F or W. The order of the fields is clone size, V gene, CDR3 length, D gene, J gene, CDR3 protein, CDR3 DNA. D genes are given only for firm matches. Clone size is stated in some rows and not others, as once, few, many or a class when expanded.

clone size: -; V gene: TRBV11-2; CDR3 length: 16; D gene: -; J gene: TRBJ2-3; CDR3 protein: CASSLLLGISTDTQYF; CDR3 DNA: TGTGCCAGCAGCTTACTTCTGGGCATAAGCACAGATACGCAGTATTTT
clone size: -; V gene: TRBV29-1; CDR3 length: 14; D gene: -; J gene: TRBJ1-1; CDR3 protein: CSVGTRPLDTEAFF; CDR3 DNA: TGCAGCGTTGGGACCCGACCATTGGACACTGAAGCTTTCTTT
clone size: few; V gene: TRBV12-5; CDR3 length: 15; D gene: -; J gene: TRBJ2-2; CDR3 protein: CASAPPGVGAGELFF; CDR3 DNA: TGTGCTAGTGCCCCTCCCGGTGTAGGGGCCGGGGAGCTGTTTTTT
clone size: -; V gene: TRBV7-8; CDR3 length: 11; D gene: -; J gene: TRBJ2-1; CDR3 protein: CASSFRNEQFF; CDR3 DNA: TGTGCCAGCAGCTTTAGAAATGAGCAGTTCTTC
clone size: -; V gene: TRBV7-9; CDR3 length: 10; D gene: -; J gene: TRBJ2-7; CDR3 protein: CASGDYEQYF; CDR3 DNA: TGTGCCAGCGGAGACTACGAGCAGTACTTC
clone size: -; V gene: TRBV6-6; CDR3 length: 15; D gene: TRBD1; J gene: TRBJ2-5; CDR3 protein: CASSLTGMGQETQYF; CDR3 DNA: TGTGCCAGCAGTTTGACAGGGATGGGCCAGGAGACCCAGTACTTC
clone size: -; V gene: TRBV27; CDR3 length: 14; D gene: -; J gene: TRBJ2-3; CDR3 protein: CASREDFFTDTQYF; CDR3 DNA: TGTGCCAGCAGGGAGGACTTCTTCACAGATACGCAGTATTTT
clone size: -; V gene: TRBV9; CDR3 length: 13; D gene: -; J gene: TRBJ1-2; CDR3 protein: CASSPGANYGYTF; CDR3 DNA: TGTGCCAGCAGTCCCGGGGCTAACTATGGCTACACCTTC
clone size: once; V gene: TRBV4-3; CDR3 length: 14; D gene: -; J gene: TRBJ2-5; CDR3 protein: CASSQELYQETQYF; CDR3 DNA: TGCGCCAGCAGCCAAGAATTGTACCAAGAGACCCAGTACTTC
clone size: -; V gene: TRBV4-1; CDR3 length: 15; D gene: TRBD1; J gene: TRBJ1-1; CDR3 protein: CASSGRQGKNTEAFF; CDR3 DNA: TGCGCCAGCAGCGGACGACAGGGGAAGAACACTGAAGCTTTCTTT
clone size: -; V gene: TRBV4-1; CDR3 length: 18; D gene: TRBD1; J gene: TRBJ2-7; CDR3 protein: CASSQPPGQGARMYEQYF; CDR3 DNA: TGCGCCAGCAGCCAACCCCCGGGACAGGGGGCGAGGATGTACGAGCAGTACTTC
clone size: -; V gene: TRBV12-5; CDR3 length: 19; D gene: -; J gene: TRBJ1-6; CDR3 protein: CASGMGSPWSLARASPLHF; CDR3 DNA: TGTGCTAGTGGCATGGGGTCTCCCTGGAGTTTGGCCCGAGCGTCACCCCTCCACTTT